This T cell receptor beta chain was recovered during a study of T cell changes during pregnancy in multiple sclerosis. Sequencing used immunoSEQ multiplex PCR; TCRdb keeps in-frame clones, though not all of them. This table has more than 70,000 clones, approximately 90% appearing once. V gave up 7 bases and J gave up 4 bases; unmatched junction bases: 17. The CDR3 runs to 18 residues. Germline-derived CDR1 and CDR2 are LNHDA and SQIVND (reference sequence). J is TRBJ1-5 and V is TRBV19, with 9 bases that match TRBD1. This sequence originates from a female donor with multiple sclerosis, enrolled in a pregnancy study. The source material was peripheral blood, sampled before pregnancy. The chain's CDR3 is CASTLAVDRGLGNQPQHF. The CDR3 nucleotides read TGTGCCAGTACCCTCGCGGTCGACAGGGGGTTGGGGAATCAGCCCCAGCATTTT.